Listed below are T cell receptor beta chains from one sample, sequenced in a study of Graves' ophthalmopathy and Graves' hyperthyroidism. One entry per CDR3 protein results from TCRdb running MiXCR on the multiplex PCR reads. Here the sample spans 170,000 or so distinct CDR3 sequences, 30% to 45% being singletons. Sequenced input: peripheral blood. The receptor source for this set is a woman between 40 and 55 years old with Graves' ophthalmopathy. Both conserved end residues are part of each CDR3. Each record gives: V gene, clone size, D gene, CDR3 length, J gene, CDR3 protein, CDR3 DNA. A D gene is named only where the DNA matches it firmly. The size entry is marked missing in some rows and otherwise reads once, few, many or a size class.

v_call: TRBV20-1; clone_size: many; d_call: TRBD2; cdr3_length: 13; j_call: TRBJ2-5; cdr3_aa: CSAATSGSETQYF; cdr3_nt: TGCAGTGCCGCAACTAGCGGGAGCGAGACCCAGTACTTC
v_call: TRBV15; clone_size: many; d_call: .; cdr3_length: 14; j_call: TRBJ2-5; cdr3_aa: CATSRDREKETQYF; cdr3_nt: TGTGCCACCAGCAGAGATCGGGAGAAAGAGACCCAGTACTTC
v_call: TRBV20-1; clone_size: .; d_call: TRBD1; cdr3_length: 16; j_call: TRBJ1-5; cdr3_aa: CSASPLATGGSQPQHF; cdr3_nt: TGCAGTGCTAGCCCCCTCGCCACAGGGGGCAGCCAGCCCCAGCATTTT
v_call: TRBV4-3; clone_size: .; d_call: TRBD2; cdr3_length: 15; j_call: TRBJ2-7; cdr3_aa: CASSQREGGTYEQYF; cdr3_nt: TGCGCCAGCAGCCAAAGGGAGGGCGGCACCTACGAGCAGTACTTC
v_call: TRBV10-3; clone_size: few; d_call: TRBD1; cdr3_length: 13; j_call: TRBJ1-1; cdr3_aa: CAIRVSTGGEAFF; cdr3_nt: TGTGCCATCAGGGTCAGCACAGGGGGAGAAGCTTTCTTT
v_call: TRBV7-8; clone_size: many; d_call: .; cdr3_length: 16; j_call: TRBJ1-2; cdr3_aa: CASSLYTAGGNYGYTF; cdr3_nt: TGTGCCAGCAGCTTATATACGGCGGGGGGGAACTATGGCTACACCTTC
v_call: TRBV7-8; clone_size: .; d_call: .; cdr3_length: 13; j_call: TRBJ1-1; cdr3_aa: CASSLGPRLEAFF; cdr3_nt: TGTGCCAGCAGCTTAGGACCGCGGCTTGAGGCTTTCTTT
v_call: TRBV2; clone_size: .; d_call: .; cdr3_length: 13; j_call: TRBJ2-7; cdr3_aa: CASSYGGYYEQYF; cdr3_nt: TGTGCCAGCAGTTACGGGGGCTACTACGAGCAGTACTTC
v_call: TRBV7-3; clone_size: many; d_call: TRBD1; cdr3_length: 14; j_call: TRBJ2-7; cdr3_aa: CASSRTGSSYEQYF; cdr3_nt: TGTGCCAGCAGTCGGACAGGGAGCTCCTACGAGCAGTACTTC
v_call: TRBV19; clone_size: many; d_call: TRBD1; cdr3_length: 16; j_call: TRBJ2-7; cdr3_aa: CASSGPGQGRPYEQYF; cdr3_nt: TGTGCCAGTAGTGGACCGGGACAGGGGCGGCCTTACGAGCAGTACTTC
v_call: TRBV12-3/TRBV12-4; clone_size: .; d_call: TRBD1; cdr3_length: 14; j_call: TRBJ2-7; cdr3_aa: CASRPGQGFYEQYF; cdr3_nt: TGTGCCAGCAGACCGGGACAGGGCTTCTACGAGCAGTACTTC
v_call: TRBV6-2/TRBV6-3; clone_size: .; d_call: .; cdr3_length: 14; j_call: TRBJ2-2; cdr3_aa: CASSPGFETGELFF; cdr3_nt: TGTGCCAGCAGTCCGGGATTCGAAACCGGGGAGCTGTTTTTT
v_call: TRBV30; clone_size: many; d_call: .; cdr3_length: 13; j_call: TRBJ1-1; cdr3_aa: CAWSVLGNTEAFF; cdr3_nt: TGTGCCTGGAGTGTACTGGGGAACACTGAAGCTTTCTTT
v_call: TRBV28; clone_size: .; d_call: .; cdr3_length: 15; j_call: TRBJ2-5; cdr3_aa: CASSLWQGNEETQYF; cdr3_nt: TGTGCCAGCAGTTTATGGCAGGGAAATGAAGAGACCCAGTACTTC
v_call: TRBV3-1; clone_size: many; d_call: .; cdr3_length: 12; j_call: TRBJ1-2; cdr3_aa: CASSQGKAGYTF; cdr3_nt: TGTGCCAGCAGCCAAGGAAAGGCGGGCTACACCTTC
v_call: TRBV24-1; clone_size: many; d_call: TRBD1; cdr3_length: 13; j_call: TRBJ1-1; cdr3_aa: CATREGQRPEAFF; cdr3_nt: TGTGCCACCAGGGAGGGACAGCGGCCTGAAGCTTTCTTT
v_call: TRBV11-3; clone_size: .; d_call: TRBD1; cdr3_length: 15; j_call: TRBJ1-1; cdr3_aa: CASSISTGYDTEAFF; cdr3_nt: TGTGCCAGCAGCATCTCGACAGGGTACGACACTGAAGCTTTCTTT
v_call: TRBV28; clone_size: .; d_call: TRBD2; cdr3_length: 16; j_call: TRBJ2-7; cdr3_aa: CASSSFEGAGVSEQYF; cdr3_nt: TGTGCCAGCAGTTCCTTTGAGGGAGCGGGAGTTAGCGAGCAGTACTTC
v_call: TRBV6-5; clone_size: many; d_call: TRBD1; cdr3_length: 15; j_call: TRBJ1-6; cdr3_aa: CASSPGQGAYSPLHF; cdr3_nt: TGTGCCAGCAGCCCGGGACAGGGGGCTTATTCACCCCTCCACTTT
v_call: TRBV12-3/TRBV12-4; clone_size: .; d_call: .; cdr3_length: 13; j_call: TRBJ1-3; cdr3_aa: CASREPTGNTIYF; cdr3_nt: TGTGCCAGCAGGGAACCTACTGGAAACACCATATATTTT
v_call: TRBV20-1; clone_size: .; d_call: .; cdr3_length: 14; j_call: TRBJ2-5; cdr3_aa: CSARDRTSLETQYF; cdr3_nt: TGCAGTGCTAGAGACCGAACTAGTCTGGAGACCCAGTACTTC
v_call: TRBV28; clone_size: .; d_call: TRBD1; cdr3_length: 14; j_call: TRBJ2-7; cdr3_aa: CASSSGTGGDEQYF; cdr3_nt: TGTGCCAGCAGCTCAGGGACAGGGGGCGACGAGCAGTACTTC
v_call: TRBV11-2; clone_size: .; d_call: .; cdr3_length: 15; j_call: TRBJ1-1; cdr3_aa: CASSSGLTPGTEAFF; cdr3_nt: TGTGCCAGCAGCTCCGGACTCACGCCCGGCACTGAAGCTTTCTTT
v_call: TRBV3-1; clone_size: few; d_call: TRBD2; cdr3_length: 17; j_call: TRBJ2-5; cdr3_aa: CASSPRTSGMYQETQYF; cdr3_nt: TGTGCCAGCAGCCCCCGGACTAGCGGGATGTACCAAGAGACCCAGTACTTC
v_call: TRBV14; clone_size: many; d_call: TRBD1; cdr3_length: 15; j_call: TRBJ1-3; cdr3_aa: CASSPRGQGSNTIYF; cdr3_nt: TGTGCCAGCAGCCCACGAGGACAGGGCTCAAACACCATATATTTT
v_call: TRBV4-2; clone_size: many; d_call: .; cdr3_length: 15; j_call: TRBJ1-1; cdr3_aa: CASSQEEGAGTEAFF; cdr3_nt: TGTGCCAGCAGCCAAGAGGAGGGTGCGGGCACTGAAGCTTTCTTT
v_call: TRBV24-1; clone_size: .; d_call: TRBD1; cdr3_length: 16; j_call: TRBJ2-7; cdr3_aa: CATSDSGTGLSYEQYF; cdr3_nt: TGTGCCACCAGTGATTCGGGGACAGGACTCTCCTACGAGCAGTACTTC
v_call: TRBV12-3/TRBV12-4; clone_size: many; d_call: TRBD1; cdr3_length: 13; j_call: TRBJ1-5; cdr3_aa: CASGTVSNQPQHF; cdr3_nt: TGTGCCAGCGGGACAGTCAGCAATCAGCCCCAGCATTTT
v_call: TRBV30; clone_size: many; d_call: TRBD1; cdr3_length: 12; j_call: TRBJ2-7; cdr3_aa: CAWGTGGPEQYF; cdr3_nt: TGTGCCTGGGGAACAGGGGGGCCCGAGCAGTACTTC
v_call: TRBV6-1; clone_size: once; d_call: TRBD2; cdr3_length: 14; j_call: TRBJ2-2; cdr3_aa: CASRELAGAGELFF; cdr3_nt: TGTGCCAGCAGAGAACTAGCGGGAGCCGGGGAGCTGTTTTTT
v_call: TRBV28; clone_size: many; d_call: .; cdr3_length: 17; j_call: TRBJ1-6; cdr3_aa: CASSLRVRRLYNSPLHF; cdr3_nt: TGTGCCAGCAGTTTACGTGTCAGGCGCCTGTATAATTCACCCCTCCACTTT
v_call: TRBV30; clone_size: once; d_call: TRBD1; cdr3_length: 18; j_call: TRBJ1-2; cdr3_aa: CAWSDPGTGKYLNYGYTF; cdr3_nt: TGTGCCTGGAGTGACCCGGGGACAGGGAAGTACCTTAACTATGGCTACACCTTC
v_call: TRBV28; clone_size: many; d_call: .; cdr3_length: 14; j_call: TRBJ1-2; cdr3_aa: CASSTGGGVSGYTF; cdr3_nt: TGTGCCAGCAGCACGGGGGGGGGTGTATCTGGCTACACCTTC
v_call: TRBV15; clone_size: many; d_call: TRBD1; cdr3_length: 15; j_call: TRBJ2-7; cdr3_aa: CAASSGQGAFYEQYF; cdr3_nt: TGTGCCGCCAGCAGTGGACAGGGGGCCTTTTACGAGCAGTACTTC
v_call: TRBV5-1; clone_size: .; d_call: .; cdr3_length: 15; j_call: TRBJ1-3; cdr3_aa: CASSLELGSGNTIYF; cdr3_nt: TGCGCCAGCAGCTTGGAACTGGGGTCTGGAAACACCATATATTTT
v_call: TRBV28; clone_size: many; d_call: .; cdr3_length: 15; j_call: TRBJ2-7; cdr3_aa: CASSPTGVPSYEQYF; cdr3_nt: TGTGCCAGCAGTCCCACGGGAGTACCCTCCTACGAGCAGTACTTC
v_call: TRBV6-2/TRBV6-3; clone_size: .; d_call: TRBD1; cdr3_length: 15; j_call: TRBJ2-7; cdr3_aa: CASSADRVTNYEQYF; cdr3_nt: TGTGCCAGCAGTGCCGACAGGGTTACTAACTACGAGCAGTACTTC
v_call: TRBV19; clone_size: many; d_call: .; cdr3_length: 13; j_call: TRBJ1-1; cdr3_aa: CASIREMNTEAFF; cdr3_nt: TGTGCCAGTATAAGAGAAATGAACACTGAAGCTTTCTTT
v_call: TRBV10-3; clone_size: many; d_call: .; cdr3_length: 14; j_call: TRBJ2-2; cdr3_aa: CATRATANTGELFF; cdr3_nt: TGTGCCACCAGGGCCACCGCGAACACCGGGGAGCTGTTTTTT
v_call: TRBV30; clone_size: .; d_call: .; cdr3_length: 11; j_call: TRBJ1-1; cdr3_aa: CARGGSTEAFF; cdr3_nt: TGTGCCAGGGGAGGTAGCACTGAAGCTTTCTTT
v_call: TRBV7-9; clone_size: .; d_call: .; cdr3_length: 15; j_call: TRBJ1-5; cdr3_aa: CASSRGVDNNQPQHF; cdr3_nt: TGTGCTAGCAGCCGGGGGGTGGACAACAATCAGCCCCAGCATTTT
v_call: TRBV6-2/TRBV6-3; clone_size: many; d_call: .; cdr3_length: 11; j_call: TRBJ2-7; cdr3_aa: CASSYSFEQYF; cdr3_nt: TGTGCCAGCAGTTACTCGTTCGAGCAGTACTTC
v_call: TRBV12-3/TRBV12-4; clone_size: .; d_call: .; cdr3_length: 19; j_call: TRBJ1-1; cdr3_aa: CASSFRFYFRGHYNTEAFF; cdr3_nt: TGTGCCAGCAGTTTCCGCTTTTATTTCAGGGGCCACTATAACACTGAAGCTTTCTTT
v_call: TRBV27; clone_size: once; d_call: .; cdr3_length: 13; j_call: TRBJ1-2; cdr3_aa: CASSLNGGNGYTF; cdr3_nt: TGTGCCAGCAGTTTAAATGGCGGAAATGGCTACACCTTC
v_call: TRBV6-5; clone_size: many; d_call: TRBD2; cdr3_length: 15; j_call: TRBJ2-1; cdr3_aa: CASSYTGTSGNEQFF; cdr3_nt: TGTGCCAGCAGTTACACCGGGACTAGCGGCAATGAGCAGTTCTTC